The subject of this entry is one TCR beta chain. Its antigen is as yet unknown. This PCR relied on a set of 60 Vbeta primers and 13 Jbeta primers. Libraries were prepared by immunoSEQ multiplex PCR; TCRdb keeps only in-frame clonotypes and omits some of them. In all, the sample yields 50,000 to 70,000 clones. The data are from a study of cytomegalovirus exposure and HLA in healthy donors. Study context: Falling in the Caucasian-associated ancestry cluster were roughly 86% of under 450 genotyped donors. The study, taken as a whole, reports: Some TCR beta chains (roughly 160 of them) were listed as cytomegalovirus-associated.

Germline V gene sequence: CDR1 SGHVS, CDR2 FNYEAQ. The length of the CDR3 is 18 residues. The germline V and J ends were trimmed by 1 base and 2 bases, with 19 bases remaining between them. Material for sequencing was PBMCs. The source is a woman between 18 and 29 years old in good health and CMV-seronegative. The chain links TRBV7-6 to TRBJ2-3; TRBD2 might be the D (7 bases). The CDR3 nucleotides are TGTGCCAGCAGCTTAGGACCTTGGCGGGGGCCATACACAGATACGCAGTATTTT. Residues: CASSLGPWRGPYTDTQYF.